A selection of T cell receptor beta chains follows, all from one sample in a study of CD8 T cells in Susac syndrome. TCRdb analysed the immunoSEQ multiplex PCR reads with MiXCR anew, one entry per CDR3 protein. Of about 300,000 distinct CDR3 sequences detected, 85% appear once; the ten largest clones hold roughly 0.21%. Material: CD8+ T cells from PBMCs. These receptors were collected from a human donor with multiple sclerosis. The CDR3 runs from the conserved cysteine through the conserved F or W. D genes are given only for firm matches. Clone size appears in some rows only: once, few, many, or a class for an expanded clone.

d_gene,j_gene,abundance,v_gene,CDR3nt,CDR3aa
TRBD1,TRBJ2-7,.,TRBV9,TGTGCCAGCAGCGTTTATTCCGGGACAGGGCTTCCCTACGAGCAGTACTTC,CASSVYSGTGLPYEQYF
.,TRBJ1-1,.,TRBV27,TGTGCCAGCAGTTTCAGGGGTATAGGCACTGAAGCTTTCTTT,CASSFRGIGTEAFF
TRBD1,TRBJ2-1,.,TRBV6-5,TGTGCCAGCTCCGGGACAGGGACCTACAATGAGCAGTTCTTC,CASSGTGTYNEQFF
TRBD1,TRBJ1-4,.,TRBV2,TGTGCCAGGCGCGGGACAGGCGAACGAGAACTGTTTTTT,CARRGTGERELFF
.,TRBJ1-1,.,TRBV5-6,TGTGCCAGCAGCGCACAGGGTGGGGCCACTGAAGCTTTCTTT,CASSAQGGATEAFF
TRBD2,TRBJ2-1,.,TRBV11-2,TGTGCCAGCAGCTTAGATCTGGGACTAGCGGGAGGGCCTTGGAATGAGCAGTTCTTC,CASSLDLGLAGGPWNEQFF
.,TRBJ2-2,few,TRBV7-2,TGTGCCAGCATCAGAAAGAGGGGGGAGGCCGGCGGGGAGCTGTTTTTT,CASIRKRGEAGGELFF
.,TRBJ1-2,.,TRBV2,TGTGCCAGCAGTGAATTGTTTGGGCGGAACTATGGCTACACCTTC,CASSELFGRNYGYTF
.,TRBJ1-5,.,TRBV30,TGTGCCTGGAGTGTAGCTTTAAGGGGTCAGCCCCAGCATTTT,CAWSVALRGQPQHF
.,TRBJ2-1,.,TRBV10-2,TGCGCCAGCAGGGCAGGCATCGAGCAGTTCTTC,CASRAGIEQFF
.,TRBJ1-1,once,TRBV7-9,TGTGCCAGCAGCTTTACCCAAGAGGCCGCTGAAGCTTTCTTT,CASSFTQEAAEAFF
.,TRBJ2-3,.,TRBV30,TGTGCCTGGAGTGTCGGGGCAGGCGGCACAGATACGCAGTATTTT,CAWSVGAGGTDTQYF
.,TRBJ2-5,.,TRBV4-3,TGCGCCAGCAGCCCTGACCAAGAACCGGGAGTTTCGGCCCAGTACTTC,CASSPDQEPGVSAQYF
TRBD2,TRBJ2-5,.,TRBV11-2,TGTGCCAGCAGCTTAGATTCTAGAGGGAGGGCCTGGGAGACCCAGTACTTC,CASSLDSRGRAWETQYF
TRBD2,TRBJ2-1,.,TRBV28,TGTGCCAGCAGTACTGACCGCGCGGGGGATTACAATGAGCAGTTCTTC,CASSTDRAGDYNEQFF
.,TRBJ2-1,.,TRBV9,TGTGCCAGCAGCGTAGAGGCTAGTTCGTACAATGAGCAGTTCTTC,CASSVEASSYNEQFF
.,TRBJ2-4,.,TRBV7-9,TGTGCCAGCAGCTTATTCCAGGGGAAAAACATTCAGTACTTC,CASSLFQGKNIQYF
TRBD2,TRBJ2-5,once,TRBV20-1,TGCAGTGCTAGAAGAGGCGGGAGGTTGGGAGGGACCCAGTACTTC,CSARRGGRLGGTQYF
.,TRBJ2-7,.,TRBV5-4,TGTGCCAGCAGCTTGGGGACCTTTGGAGAGCAGTACTTC,CASSLGTFGEQYF
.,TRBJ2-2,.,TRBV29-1,TGCAGCGTTGAAAACGGACAACGGAACACCGGGGAGCTGTTTTTT,CSVENGQRNTGELFF
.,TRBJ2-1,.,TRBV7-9,TGTGCCAGCAGCTTAGCGCCTCCCCATGAGCAGTTCTTC,CASSLAPPHEQFF
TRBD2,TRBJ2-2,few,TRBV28,TGTGCCAGCAGTTCGACTAGCGGGAGTCCCGGGGAGCTGTTTTTT,CASSSTSGSPGELFF
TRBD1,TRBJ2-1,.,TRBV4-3,TGCGCCAGCAGCCAAGATGGGACAGGGTACGACTCTGAGCAGTTCTTC,CASSQDGTGYDSEQFF